The sequence of this T cell receptor (beta chain) was determined in a study of tumour-infiltrating T cells in Burkitt lymphoma. CDR3 size: 16 residues. Germline lookup yields CDR1 LGHNA and CDR2 YNFKEQ. V lost 4 bases and J lost 2, with 18 bases in between. Data came from immunoSEQ multiplex PCR; TCRdb stores just in-frame clones and leaves some out. The data contain about 50,000 clones, around 30% of them seen just once; the ten biggest clones take up 2.9%. The TCR was taken from a human donor with Burkitt lymphoma. This chain links TRBV4-2 with TRBJ2-7; possibly TRBD2 for D (5 bases). The sample was tumor tissue. CDR3 sequence reads: CASSPSRGRPPYEQYF. The CDR3, as DNA: TGTGCCAGCAGCCCCTCCCGGGGAAGGCCCCCCTACGAGCAGTACTTC.